This T cell receptor beta chain was obtained from a study of blood T cell repertoires in COVID-19. Cohort assignment relied on participant-reported clinical history. Exposed enrollees had met someone with a PCR-confirmed or clinician-diagnosed COVID-19 case at some point within the 2 weeks before study entry. Measured with immunoSEQ multiplex PCR; TCRdb has only the in-frame clones, and not every one. The sample holds roughly 150,000 clones, approximately 88% seen once. The trim removed 6 bases at V and 6 bases at J, leaving 5 bases unmatched. CDR3 size: 13 residues. Germline V gene data show CDR1 as SEHNR and CDR2 as FQNEAQ (reference sequence).

The TCR comes from an older man who had been exposed to COVID-19. This chain uses TRBV7-9 with TRBJ2-3; 8 bases line up with TRBD1. The source material was PBMCs or T cells enriched from blood (not recorded which). The CDR3 coding sequence is TGTGCCAGCAGGGAAACAGGGGGTGATACGCAGTATTTT. This codes for CASRETGGDTQYF.